These 30 T cell receptor beta chains were sequenced from one sample in a study of shared clonotypes between healthy human individuals (dated by TCRdb to the early 2020s). CD8 naive samples consisted of CD45RO-negative cells that were positively selected for CCR7, yielding a CD45RA+CCR7+ population without TemRA cells. Libraries were made using the immunoSEQ multiplex PCR assay. TCRdb retrieved this table from immuneACCESS and kept in-frame rearrangements only. Not all clones are present; in checked studies, unresolved V genes account for under half, and no reason is known for the remainder. This sample comprises more than 550,000 clones, roughly nine tenths of them detected only once. 24% of the sample belongs to the ten largest clones. Material for sequencing was naive CD8+ T cells sorted from blood. Reading the label with the study, this specimen's cell subset or site is: CD45RA+CCR7+. These receptors originate from a man aged 30 to 39 in good health.

This sequence joins TRBV19 and TRBJ1-1; D call uncertain. Trimming removed 7 bases at V and 2 bases at J, with 5 bases between. This CDR3 has 11 residues. CDR1 is LNHDA and CDR2 is SQIVND in the germline V gene (reference sequence). Written as DNA, the CDR3 is TGTGCCAGTACCATAAACACTGAAGCTTTCTTT. This translates into CASTINTEAFF.

This chain uses TRBV9 with TRBJ2-7, with D perhaps TRBD2 (7 bases). Germline-derived CDR1 and CDR2 are SGDLS and YYNGEE. The CDR3 has 14 amino acids. V was cut by 4 bases and J by 9 bases, with 20 bases left in between. The CDR3 coding sequence is TGTGCCAGCAGCTCTGCCGGGGGGCTGATCGGGCAGTACTTC. This sequence encodes CASSSAGGLIGQYF.

The V gene is TRBV9, the J gene TRBJ2-7, with 7 bases that match TRBD1. CDR1 is SGDLS and CDR2 is YYNGEE in the germline V gene. V was pared by 3 bases and J by 4 bases, with 7 bases of the junction left unmatched. This CDR3 contains 14 residues. The CDR3 nucleotides read TGTGCCAGCAGCGGGGGACAGAGAGAGTACGAGCAGTACTTC. Protein product: CASSGGQREYEQYF.

The rearrangement joins TRBV4-3 to TRBJ2-2; D not certain. V lost 0 bases, J lost 4 bases, and 15 bases lay in between. This CDR3 has 17 amino acids. The germline CDR1 and CDR2 sequences are LGHNA and YSLEER. CDR3 loop: CASSQDPPGQTTGELFF. The CDR3 nucleotides read TGCGCCAGCAGCCAAGATCCTCCTGGCCAGACCACCGGGGAGCTGTTTTTT.

The chain has TRBV7-8 and TRBJ2-1; weak D call: TRBD2 (5 bases). This CDR3 region has 15 residues. Germline V gene sequence: CDR1 SGHVS, CDR2 FQNEAQ. Trimming took off 1 base at V and 2 bases at J, with 9 bases between the two ends. CDR3 nucleotide sequence: TGTGCCAGCAGCTTAGTTCGGAGGCCCTACAATGAGCAGTTCTTC. Protein product: CASSLVRRPYNEQFF.

The chain couples TRBV7-9 to TRBJ2-1; D unresolved. The CDR3 extends over 14 amino acids. The V and J ends lost 5 bases and 6 bases respectively, with 14 bases between them. CDR1 SEHNR and CDR2 FQNEAQ come from the germline V gene (reference sequence). In nucleotides, the CDR3 is TGTGCCAGCAGCCCCTTTTTATCAGGCAATGAGCAGTTCTTC. This translates into CASSPFLSGNEQFF.

The genes are TRBV7-9 and TRBJ2-1; 9 bases are shared with TRBD2. The V and J ends lost 5 bases and 2 bases, in that order; junction bases with no gene match: 7. Germline V gene sequence: CDR1 SEHNR, CDR2 FQNEAQ (reference sequence). The CDR3 is 16 residues long. The CDR3 sequence: CASSEGGGGAYNEQFF. CDR3 DNA: TGTGCCAGCAGCGAGGGTGGCGGGGGGGCCTACAATGAGCAGTTCTTC. Filled out from reference TRBV7-9 and TRBJ2-1, the complete variable domain reads DTGVSQNPRHKITKRGQNVTFRCDPISEHNRLYWYRQTLGQGPEFLTYFQNEAQLEKSRLLSDRFSAERPKGSFSTLEIQRTEQGDSAMYLCASSEGGGGAYNEQFFGPGTRLTVL.

The chain links TRBV10-1 to TRBJ2-1, with 8 positions matching TRBD2. Germline V CDR1 and CDR2: WNHNN, SYGVQD (reference sequence). The CDR3 length is 15 residues. The V and J ends lost 6 bases and 10 bases, in that order; junction bases with no gene match: 14. CDR3 region: CASSETSGHLSEQFF. CDR3 sequence (DNA): TGCGCCAGCAGCGAAACTAGCGGACACCTCTCCGAGCAGTTCTTC.

This chain links TRBV27 with TRBJ2-7, with D unclear. Germline lookup yields CDR1 MNHEY and CDR2 SMNVEV (reference sequence). There are 16 residues in the CDR3. V shed 0 bases and J shed 3 bases, with 15 bases lying between them. CDR3 sequence: CASSLSGWGSDYEQYF. The CDR3 DNA reads TGTGCCAGCAGTTTATCGGGGTGGGGAAGTGACTACGAGCAGTACTTC.

The V call is TRBV4-2, the J call TRBJ2-5; D tentatively fits TRBD1 or TRBD2 (5 bases each). The length of the CDR3 is 15 residues. CDR1 LGHNA and CDR2 YNFKEQ come from the germline V gene. V lost 3 bases and J lost 3, with 14 bases in between. This CDR3 is CASSHGPGPEETQYF. For the CDR3, the DNA is TGTGCCAGCAGCCACGGGCCGGGACCCGAAGAGACCCAGTACTTC.

CDR3 sequence reads: CAPTKESGRPRSNQPQHF. The CDR3 DNA follows: TGTGCCCCTACAAAGGAGAGTGGTAGGCCACGAAGCAATCAGCCCCAGCATTTT. The V and J genes are TRBV5-3 and TRBJ1-5; D gene unclear. TRBV5-3 is marked as an open reading frame, function uncertain. The CDR3 loop spans 18 amino acids. Deletions cut 10 bases from V and 1 base from J, with 27 bases between.

As DNA, the CDR3 is TGTGCCAGCAGTTACCTTGGCGGGATTGACAATGAGCAGTTCTTC. Its translation is CASSYLGGIDNEQFF. The chain uses TRBV6-5 and TRBJ2-1; D is possibly TRBD2 (6 bases). V lost 2 bases and J 5 bases, leaving 13 bases between the germline ends. Germline V gene data show CDR1 as MNHEY and CDR2 as SVGAGI. The CDR3 extends over 15 amino acids.

The chain couples TRBV9 to TRBJ2-1, with D perhaps TRBD2 (6 bases). The germline gives CDR1 SGDLS, CDR2 YYNGEE. The CDR3 runs 15 residues. V was trimmed by 0 bases and J by 4 bases, leaving 11 bases between them. DNA for the CDR3: TGTGCCAGCAGCGTAGTAGCGGCAGGTTACAATGAGCAGTTCTTC. Amino acids: CASSVVAAGYNEQFF.

The chain joins TRBV7-6 to TRBJ2-7, with 8 bases matching TRBD1. Trimming removed 1 base from V and 4 bases from J; junction bases left unmatched: 0. This CDR3 is built from 13 residues. Germline CDR1 SGHVS, CDR2 FNYEAQ. This CDR3 is CASSLGTGYEQYF. The CDR3 bases are TGTGCCAGCAGCTTAGGGACAGGGTACGAGCAGTACTTC.

The rearrangement uses TRBV6-1 and TRBJ2-7; 10 nucleotides align to TRBD1. Germline V CDR1 and CDR2: MNHNS, SASEGT. The CDR3 is 12 residues long. V dropped 6 bases and J dropped 6; count of bases not matched to a gene: 2. The CDR3 here is CASRTGGAEQYF. The CDR3 DNA reads as TGTGCCAGCAGGACAGGGGGCGCCGAGCAGTACTTC.

The chain employs TRBV4-3 and TRBJ2-3, with D possibly matching TRBD2 (5 bases). The germline V gene has CDR1 LGHNA and CDR2 YSLEER. With 0 bases removed from V and 1 base from J, the gap between germline ends came to 11 bases. The CDR3 runs to 16 residues. CDR3 bases: TGCGCCAGCAGCCAAGATCCCAGCGGAGGCACAGATACGCAGTATTTT. Its protein product is CASSQDPSGGTDTQYF.

V gene TRBV7-9 combines with J gene TRBJ2-1; D remains ambiguous. The V gene's germline CDR1 is SEHNR and CDR2 FQNEAQ (reference sequence). The CDR3 consists of 14 residues. V was cut by 4 bases and J by 6 bases, with 13 bases left in between. CDR3 sequence: CASSSRRLGNEQFF. For the CDR3, the DNA is TGTGCCAGCAGCTCCCGCAGGTTGGGCAATGAGCAGTTCTTC.

This clone was counted once. The chain's CDR3 is CSVGTGTTAYNEQFF. In DNA, the CDR3 is TGCAGCGTGGGAACCGGGACAACGGCGTACAATGAGCAGTTCTTC. This rearrangement joins TRBV29-1 to TRBJ2-1; TRBD1 is a possible D gene (6 bases). The CDR3 has 15 amino acids. CDR1 and CDR2 from the germline V gene are SQVTM and ANQGSEA. Trimming pared 6 bases from V and 4 bases from J, leaving 19 bases between.

The V gene is TRBV5-6, the J gene TRBJ2-2; D possibly corresponds to TRBD1 (6 bases). CDR1 and CDR2 (germline): SGHDT, YYEEEE. V was cut by 3 bases and J by 10 bases, with 7 bases left in between. This CDR3 is built from 11 residues. CDR3 bases: TGTGCCAGCAGCTGGGGGCCGGAGCTGTTTTTT. This translates into CASSWGPELFF.

This clone showed up just once. This chain connects TRBV27 to TRBJ2-3; D unresolved. The germline V gene has CDR1 MNHEY and CDR2 SMNVEV (reference sequence). V lost 6 bases and J 3 bases, leaving 16 bases between the germline ends. The CDR3 loop spans 15 amino acids. CDR3 region: CASSFFGAWTDTQYF. The CDR3 nucleotides are TGTGCCAGCAGCTTTTTTGGAGCATGGACAGATACGCAGTATTTT.

The rearrangement uses TRBV6-5 and TRBJ2-5, with D tentatively TRBD2 (5 bases). The V gene lost 2 bases and the J gene lost 1 base, with 14 bases spanning the gap. The germline gives CDR1 MNHEY, CDR2 SVGAGI. The CDR3 has 16 amino acids. The DNA of the CDR3 is TGTGCCAGCAGTTACAGGTTGAGGGCAGCCCAAGAGACCCAGTACTTC. Residues: CASSYRLRAAQETQYF.

The count of this clone is one. The chain carries TRBV5-4 and TRBJ2-1, with D possibly being TRBD2 (5 bases). Trimming removed 1 base from V and 8 bases from J, with 7 bases in between. Germline assignment: CDR1 SGHNT and CDR2 YYREEE (reference sequence). The CDR3 has 12 amino acids. The CDR3 bases are TGTGCCAGCAGCTTGTTGGAGGATGAGCAGTTCTTC. Residues: CASSLLEDEQFF.

With regard to this clone: This specimen includes other DNA sequences encoding the same CDR3. The chain carries TRBV5-1 and TRBJ2-2; D gene uncertain. CDR3 length equals 14 residues. In germline, CDR1 is SGHRS, CDR2 YFSETQ. V was pared by 6 bases and J by 6 bases, with 15 bases between. CDR3 coding DNA: TGCGCCAGCATAAGCCCGGGTCGCCCCGGGGAGCTGTTTTTT. This encodes CASISPGRPGELFF.

The V gene is TRBV6-5, the J gene TRBJ2-7, with 10 nucleotides matching TRBD1. The V segment lost 4 bases and the J segment 4 bases; nucleotides outside the gene matches: 4. Germline values: CDR1 MNHEY, CDR2 SVGAGI. The CDR3 extends over 14 amino acids. The CDR3 sequence: CASSFDRGRYEQYF. The CDR3 nucleotides read TGTGCCAGCAGTTTCGACAGGGGGCGGTACGAGCAGTACTTC.

A note on this clone: This sample includes further DNA sequences coding for the same CDR3. The CDR3 loop reads CASKKRETQYF. CDR3 in DNA: TGTGCCAGCAAAAAGAGGGAGACCCAGTACTTC. This chain uses TRBV27 with TRBJ2-5; no definite D call. Germline CDR1 and CDR2: MNHEY and SMNVEV (reference sequence). The CDR3 loop spans 11 amino acids. Trimming took off 7 bases at V and 5 bases at J, with 8 bases between the two ends.

This chain uses TRBV19 with TRBJ1-1; the D is unclear. Germline lookup yields CDR1 LNHDA and CDR2 SQIVND (reference sequence). V lost 0 bases and J lost 4, with 12 bases in between. The CDR3 consists of 15 residues. CDR3 DNA: TGTGCCAGTAGTATAGATGGGTCGGGCATCACTGAAGCTTTCTTT. This gives the protein CASSIDGSGITEAFF.

This clone was seen once. This sequence joins TRBV29-1 and TRBJ2-3; D tentatively fits TRBD1 or TRBD2 (5 bases each). Trimming left V 3 bases short and J 2 bases short, with 6 bases between. This CDR3 is built from 12 residues. The germline V gene has CDR1 SQVTM and CDR2 ANQGSEA. CDR3 sequence: CSVEGDTDTQYF. The CDR3 nucleotides are TGCAGCGTTGAGGGGGACACAGATACGCAGTATTTT.

The chain uses TRBV7-9 and TRBJ2-1; 8 positions match TRBD2. Germline trimming cut 11 bases from V and 4 bases from J; bases unmatched to any gene: 7. CDR1 SEHNR and CDR2 FQNEAQ come from the germline V gene (reference sequence). The CDR3 has 13 amino acids. The CDR3 reads CAGERGRYNEQFF. The DNA for the CDR3 is TGTGCCGGTGAGCGGGGGAGGTACAATGAGCAGTTCTTC.

The J gene is TRBJ2-7, the V gene TRBV11-1; possible D gene TRBD2, 6 bases. CDR3 length equals 12 residues. Trimming pared 5 bases from V and 6 bases from J, leaving 11 bases between. The germline CDR1 and CDR2 sequences are SGHAT and FQDESV (reference sequence). The CDR3, as DNA: TGTGCCAGCAGCCAGACTAGTGTCGAGCAGTACTTC. Translating gives CASSQTSVEQYF.

The genes are TRBV6-6 and TRBJ2-4, with 7 bases matching TRBD1. This CDR3 has 16 amino acids. Looked up from germline, CDR1 is MNHNY and CDR2 is SVGAGI (reference sequence). The V and J ends lost 5 bases and 4 bases, in that order; junction bases with no gene match: 11. The CDR3 reads CASSPRDRDLKNIQYF. The CDR3 nucleotides read TGTGCCAGCAGTCCCCGGGACAGAGATTTAAAAAACATTCAGTACTTC.